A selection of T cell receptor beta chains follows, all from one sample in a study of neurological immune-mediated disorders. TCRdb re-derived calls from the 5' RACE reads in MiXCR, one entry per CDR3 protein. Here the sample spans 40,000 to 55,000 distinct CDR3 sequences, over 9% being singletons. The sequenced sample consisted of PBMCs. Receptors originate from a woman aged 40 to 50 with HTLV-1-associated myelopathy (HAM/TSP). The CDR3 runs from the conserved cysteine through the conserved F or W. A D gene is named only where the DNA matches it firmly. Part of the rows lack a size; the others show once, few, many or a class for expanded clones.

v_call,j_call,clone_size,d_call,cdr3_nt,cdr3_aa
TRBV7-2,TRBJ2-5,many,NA,TGTGCCAGCAGTCCCGCGAAAGGAGAGACCCAGTACTTC,CASSPAKGETQYF
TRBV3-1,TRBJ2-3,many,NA,TGTGCCAGCAGCCAAGTTCTATCAGGCACAGATACGCAGTATTTT,CASSQVLSGTDTQYF
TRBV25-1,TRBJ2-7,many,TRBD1,TGTGCCAGCAGTGGTCATAACAGGGGCTCCTACGAGCAGTACTTC,CASSGHNRGSYEQYF
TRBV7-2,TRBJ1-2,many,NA,TGTGCCAGCAGCTTAGAAGGGACAACGACTGGCTATGGCTACACCTTC,CASSLEGTTTGYGYTF
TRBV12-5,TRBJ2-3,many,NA,TGTGCTAGTGTCCGACAGGTCCCCTCTGATACGCAGTATTTT,CASVRQVPSDTQYF
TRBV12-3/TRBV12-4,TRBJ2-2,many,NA,TGTGCCAGCACCCGCACGAACACCGGGGAGCTGTTTTTT,CASTRTNTGELFF
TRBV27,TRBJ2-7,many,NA,TGTGCCAGCAGTTCTTGGGACAAAACTTACGAGCAGTACTTC,CASSSWDKTYEQYF
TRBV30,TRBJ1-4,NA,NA,TGTGCCGGACTAACGGGGGAAAAACTGTTTTTT,CAGLTGEKLFF
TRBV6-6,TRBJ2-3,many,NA,TGTGCCAGCAGTTACTCTGGAGGGTCCGCCCTCACAGATACGCAGTATTTT,CASSYSGGSALTDTQYF
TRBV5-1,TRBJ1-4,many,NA,TGCGCCAGCAGCGTAGATGCAACTAATGAAAAACTGTTTTTT,CASSVDATNEKLFF
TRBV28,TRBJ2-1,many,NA,TGTGCCAGCAGATGGGGTAGGGGGGCCCCCTACAATGAGCAGTTCTTC,CASRWGRGAPYNEQFF
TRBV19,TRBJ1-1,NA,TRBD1,TGTGCCAGTAGCTATATACGCCCGGGACAGGGACTGAACACTGAAGCTTTCTTT,CASSYIRPGQGLNTEAFF
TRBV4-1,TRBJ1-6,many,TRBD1,TGCGCCAGCAGCCAAAATGGACAGGGCGAATCACCCCTCCACTTT,CASSQNGQGESPLHF
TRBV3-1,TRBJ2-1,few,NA,TGTGCCAGCAGCCAATTGAACAATGAGCAGTTCTTC,CASSQLNNEQFF
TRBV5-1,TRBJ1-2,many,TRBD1,TGCGCCAGCAGCTTGGATCCGGGACAGCCTATCTATGGCTACACCTTC,CASSLDPGQPIYGYTF
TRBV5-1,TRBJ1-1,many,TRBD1,TGCGCCAGCAGCGGGGACAGGGGGAACACTGAAGCTTTCTTT,CASSGDRGNTEAFF
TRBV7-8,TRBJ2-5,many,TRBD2,TGTGCCAGCAGCCCGGGACTAGCGGGGATCCAAGAGACCCAGTACTTC,CASSPGLAGIQETQYF
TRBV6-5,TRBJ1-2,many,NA,TGTGCCAGCAGTTACGGGAGGGGGAGCTATGGCTACACCTTC,CASSYGRGSYGYTF
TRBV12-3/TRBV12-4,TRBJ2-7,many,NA,TGTGCCAGCAGTTTCCTTTCAGGGATCTCCTACGAGCAGTACTTC,CASSFLSGISYEQYF
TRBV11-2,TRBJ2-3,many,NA,TGTGCCAGCAGCTCCCTCAGGGATTCCCTGGAAGATACGCAGTATTTT,CASSSLRDSLEDTQYF
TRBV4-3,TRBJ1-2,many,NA,TGCGCCAGCAGCCAAGACCCGGGTGGGAACTATGGCTACACCTTC,CASSQDPGGNYGYTF
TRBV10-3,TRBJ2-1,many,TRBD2,TGTGCCATCAGTGAGACTAGCGGGGGCTACAATGAGCAGTTCTTC,CAISETSGGYNEQFF
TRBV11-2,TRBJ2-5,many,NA,TGTGCCAGCAGCCTAAGACAGGTTGGGGAGACCCAGTACTTC,CASSLRQVGETQYF
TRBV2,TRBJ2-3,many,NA,TGTGCCAGCAGTGAGCGACCACCAAGCACGGCAGATACGCAGTATTTT,CASSERPPSTADTQYF
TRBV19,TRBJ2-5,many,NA,TGTGCCAGTAGTGGGCAGGGAGGAGAGACCCAGTACTTC,CASSGQGGETQYF
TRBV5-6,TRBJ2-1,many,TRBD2,TGTGCCAGCAGCTTGTCCGCTAGCGGTTACAATGAGCAGTTCTTC,CASSLSASGYNEQFF
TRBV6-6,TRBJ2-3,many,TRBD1,TGTGCCAGCAGTACAGGGACAGGCGGGTTTACAGATACGCAGTATTTT,CASSTGTGGFTDTQYF
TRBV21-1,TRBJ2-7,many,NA,TGTGCCAGCAGCTTCCGCCGGACGGGTTCCGAGCAGTACTTC,CASSFRRTGSEQYF
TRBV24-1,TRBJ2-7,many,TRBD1,TGTGCCACCAGTGGGGACAGGGACGAGCAGTACTTC,CATSGDRDEQYF
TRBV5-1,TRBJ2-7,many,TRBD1,TGCGCCAGCAGCTTGAGTGGACAGGGGTACGAGCAGTACTTC,CASSLSGQGYEQYF
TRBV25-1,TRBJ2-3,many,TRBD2,TGTGCCAGCAGTGAAGGGTTTAGCGGGGGGTCCCGCACAGATACGCAGTATTTT,CASSEGFSGGSRTDTQYF
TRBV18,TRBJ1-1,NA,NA,TGTGCCAGCTCACCCCCCGGGGCTATGAACACTGAAGCTTTCTTT,CASSPPGAMNTEAFF
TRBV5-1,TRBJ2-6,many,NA,TGCGCCAGCAGCTTCTGGGCTGGGGCCAACGTCCTGACTTTC,CASSFWAGANVLTF
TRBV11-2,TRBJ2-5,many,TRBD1,TGTGCCAGCTCCTTTAGGGGGACAGGGTATGGAGAGACCCAGTACTTC,CASSFRGTGYGETQYF
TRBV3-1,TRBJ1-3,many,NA,TGTGCCAGCAGCATCGGGGCCTCTGGAAACACCATATATTTT,CASSIGASGNTIYF
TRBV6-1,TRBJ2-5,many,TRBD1,TGTGCCAGCAGTATCCGGGACAGGGTGATCGGAGAGACCCAGTACTTC,CASSIRDRVIGETQYF
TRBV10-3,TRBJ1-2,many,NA,TGTGCCATCAGGAGGGAAGCTTATGGCTACACCTTC,CAIRREAYGYTF
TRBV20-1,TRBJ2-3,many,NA,TGCAGTGCTAGAGACGAGTCCGCGCGCAGGTCGACAGATACGCAGTATTTT,CSARDESARRSTDTQYF
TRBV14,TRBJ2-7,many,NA,TGTGCCAGCAGCCAAGGCTACTCCCACGAGCAGTACTTC,CASSQGYSHEQYF
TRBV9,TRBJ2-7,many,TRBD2,TGTGCCAGCAGCGCGTCCGGGACTAGCGGGGGGGCGGGATACGAGCAGTACTTC,CASSASGTSGGAGYEQYF
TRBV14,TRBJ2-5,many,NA,TGTGCCAGCAGCCAAAATCGGGACCAAGAGACCCAGTACTTC,CASSQNRDQETQYF
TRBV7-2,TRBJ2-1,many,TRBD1,TGTGCCAGCAGCTCAAGGGACAGTCTCTACAATGAGCAGTTCTTC,CASSSRDSLYNEQFF
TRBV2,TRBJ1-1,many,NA,TGTGCCAGCGGGCTGACAGGAGACAAGGCTTTCTTT,CASGLTGDKAFF
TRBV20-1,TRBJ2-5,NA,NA,TGCAGTGTCACTGGACCCCTCTCAGCGGAGACCCAGTACTTC,CSVTGPLSAETQYF
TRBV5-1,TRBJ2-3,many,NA,TGCGCCAGCAGCGGGGATTGGACAGATACGCAGTATTTT,CASSGDWTDTQYF
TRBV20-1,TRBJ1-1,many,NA,TGCAGTGCTAGAGATGACAGCAGGGAGCCTTGGGCCACTGAAGCTTTCTTT,CSARDDSREPWATEAFF
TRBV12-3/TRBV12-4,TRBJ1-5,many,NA,TGTGCCAGCAGTTTGGCCGCTACAATAAATCAGCCCCAGCATTTT,CASSLAATINQPQHF
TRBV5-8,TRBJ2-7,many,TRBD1,TGTGCCAGCAGCTTGTCGGGGACAGCTTACGAGCAGTACTTC,CASSLSGTAYEQYF
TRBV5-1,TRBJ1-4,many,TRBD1,TGCGCCAGCAGCTCGGACAGGGGGCGCGAAAAACTGTTTTTT,CASSSDRGREKLFF
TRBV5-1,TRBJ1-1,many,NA,TGCGCCAGCAGCTTGGATAGAAGGAACACTGAAGCTTTCTTT,CASSLDRRNTEAFF
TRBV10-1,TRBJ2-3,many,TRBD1,TGCGCCAGCAGTGAGAATACCGGGCAGGGGGCTGGAGATACGCAGTATTTT,CASSENTGQGAGDTQYF
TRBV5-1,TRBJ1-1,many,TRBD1,TGCGCCAGCAGGCCGGGACAGGGGGGGAACACTGAAGCTTTCTTT,CASRPGQGGNTEAFF
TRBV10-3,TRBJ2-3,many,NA,TGTGCCATCAGTGAGCAGGGGGGGACAGATACGCAGTATTTT,CAISEQGGTDTQYF
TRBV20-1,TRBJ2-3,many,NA,TGCAGTGCTAGAGATCCCTTTGGGGGAGGCACGCAGTATTTT,CSARDPFGGGTQYF
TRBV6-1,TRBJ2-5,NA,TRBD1,TGTGCCAGCAATCTAGGGGGGACAGGGGCCAAAGAGACACAGTACTTC,CASNLGGTGAKETQYF
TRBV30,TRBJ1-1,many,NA,TGTGCCTGGAGTTCACAAGGTGGAGCTTTCTTT,CAWSSQGGAFF
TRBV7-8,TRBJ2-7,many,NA,TGTGCCAGCAGCCTCCCCCCGCGGGGCCACCCTTACGAGCAGTACTTC,CASSLPPRGHPYEQYF
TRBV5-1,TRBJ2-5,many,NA,TGCGCCAGCAGCTTAGATTCCGGGCCCCAAGAGACCCAGTACTTC,CASSLDSGPQETQYF
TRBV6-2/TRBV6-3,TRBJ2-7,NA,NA,TGTGCCAGCAGTTACTGGGGAGCCACTTACGAGCAGTACTTC,CASSYWGATYEQYF